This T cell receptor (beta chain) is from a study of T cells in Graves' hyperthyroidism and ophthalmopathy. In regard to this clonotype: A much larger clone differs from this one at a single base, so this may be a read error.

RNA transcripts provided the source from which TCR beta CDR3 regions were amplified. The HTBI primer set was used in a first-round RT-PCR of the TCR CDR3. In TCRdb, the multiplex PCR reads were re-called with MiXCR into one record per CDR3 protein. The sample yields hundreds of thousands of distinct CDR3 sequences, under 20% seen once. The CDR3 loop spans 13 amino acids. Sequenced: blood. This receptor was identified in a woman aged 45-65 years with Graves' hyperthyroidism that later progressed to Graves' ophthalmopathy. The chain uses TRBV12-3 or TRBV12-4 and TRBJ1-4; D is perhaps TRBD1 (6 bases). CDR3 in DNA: TGTGCCAGCGGTTTACAGGGTTCAGAAAAACTGTTTTTT. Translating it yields CASGLQGSEKLFF.